A single T cell receptor beta chain is shown here with its context. Its antigen is as yet unknown. These data originate in a study of post-analysis software for immune sequencing data. Turning to the study itself: Clinical courses comprised relapsing-remitting, secondary progressive and progressive-relapsing multiple sclerosis.

General study findings and limits: Normalized Chao1 diversity in multiple sclerosis patients fell significantly below that of controls. Patients used about 5 TRBV segments, including TRBV5-6, TRBV5-1 and TRBV20-1, more often than controls.

CDR3 length: 14 amino acids. J was trimmed by 4 bases and V by 5 bases; bases with no gene match: 9. The germline CDR1 and CDR2 sequences are SGHRS and YFSETQ. Unique molecular identifiers had been added to the TCR beta cDNA libraries. Input amounts of about 0.85 to 10 million T cells were used. These gave around 500,000 cDNA molecules, so each molecule approximated one T cell. TCRdb called the PCR reads again in MiXCR, with one record for every CDR3 protein. This table has more than 500,000 distinct CDR3 sequences, roughly 34% appearing once. The chain is built from TRBV5-1 and TRBJ2-7, with TRBD1 identical over 7 bases. The specimen was blood. The sequence was collected from a girl between 2 and 17 years old with multiple sclerosis. CDR3 amino acids: CASRNQDRRYEQYF. CDR3 bases: TGCGCCAGCAGGAACCAGGACAGGAGGTACGAGCAGTACTTC.